Presented here are 19 T cell receptor beta chains from one specimen sequenced in a study of blood T cell repertoires in COVID-19. The table came from immunoSEQ multiplex PCR; TCRdb's copy has only in-frame clones and leaves some out. The sample holds 35,000 to 50,000 clones, about 90% seen once. Material for sequencing was peripheral blood. All receptors come from a man between 50 and 59 years old with active COVID-19.

The chain recombines TRBV5-1 with TRBJ2-3, with D possibly TRBD1 on 6 matching bases. This CDR3 has 17 residues. V lost 2 bases, J lost 2 bases, and 18 bases lay in between. Germline V gene sequence: CDR1 SGHRS, CDR2 YFSETQ. The CDR3 DNA reads as TGCGCCAGCAGCTTAGGTTTAGGAAGGACAGCCACAGATACGCAGTATTTT. It codes for CASSLGLGRTATDTQYF.

This chain joins TRBV27 and TRBJ1-2; D call uncertain. Germline loops: CDR1 MNHEY, CDR2 SMNVEV (reference sequence). V lost 5 bases and J lost 0, with 10 bases in between. This CDR3 is 14 amino acids long. DNA of the CDR3: TGTGCCAGCAGTAATGAAGGAGCTAACTATGGCTACACCTTC. The encoded protein is CASSNEGANYGYTF.

V is TRBV28 and J is TRBJ1-2, with 10 bases that match TRBD1. The germline V gene encodes CDR1 MDHEN and CDR2 SYDVKM. The trim removed 6 bases at V and 7 bases at J, leaving 14 bases unmatched. The CDR3 runs 16 residues. The CDR3 sequence: CASRSSGTGDSVGYTF. The DNA for the CDR3 is TGTGCCAGCAGATCCTCCGGGACAGGGGATTCCGTTGGCTACACCTTC.

This sequence joins TRBV3-1 (or the pseudogene TRBV3-2) and TRBJ2-1; tentative D call: TRBD1 (7 bases). This CDR3 has 15 amino acids. V lost 4 bases, J lost 9 bases, and 19 bases lay in between. Per the germline V gene, CDR1 is LGHDT and CDR2 is YNNKEL (reference sequence). Here the CDR3 DNA reads TGTGCCAGCAGCCTCCGTACGACAGGGACTGTTGAGCAGTTCTTC. As protein: CASSLRTTGTVEQFF.

V is TRBV6-2 or TRBV6-3 and J is TRBJ2-7; unclear D gene. V was clipped by 5 bases and J by 2 bases, with 16 bases between them. CDR3 length: 15 amino acids. The germline CDR1 and CDR2 sequences are MNHEY and SVGEGT. In nucleotides, the CDR3 is TGTGCCAGCAGTAAAATGGCGGTTCTCGCCTACGAGCAGTACTTC. Its protein is CASSKMAVLAYEQYF.

The count of this clone is one. This chain connects TRBV7-2 to TRBJ1-3; D is ambiguous. Germline lookup yields CDR1 SGHTA and CDR2 FQGNSA. Trimming left V 0 bases short and J 0 bases short, with 6 bases between. The CDR3 totals 15 residues. The CDR3 loop is CASSLAAPSGNTIYF. The CDR3 DNA reads as TGTGCCAGCAGCTTAGCAGCCCCCTCTGGAAACACCATATATTTT.

This chain links TRBV10-3 with TRBJ1-2, with D possibly being TRBD1 (5 bases). V lost 8 bases, J lost 0 bases, and 19 bases lay in between. CDR1 and CDR2 from the germline V gene are ENHRY and SYGVKD. This CDR3 spans 16 amino acids. This CDR3 is CAISGEPGRANYGYTF. As DNA, the CDR3 is TGTGCCATCTCGGGTGAACCGGGCAGGGCTAACTATGGCTACACCTTC.

The rearrangement joins TRBV7-2 to TRBJ2-5, with 9 bases identical to TRBD1. Germline CDR1 SGHTA, CDR2 FQGNSA. The CDR3 is 16 residues long. V lost 3 bases to trimming and J lost 7 bases; unmatched junction nucleotides: 12. DNA for the CDR3: TGTGCCAGCAGCTTCTCCGGGGTAGCGGACAGGGGGACCCAGTACTTC. It specifies CASSFSGVADRGTQYF.

The CDR3 region has the DNA TGTGCCAGCAGCTTATCAGGGGTCAATCAGCCCCAGCATTTT. Translating gives CASSLSGVNQPQHF. The chain joins TRBV11-1 to TRBJ1-5, with D possibly being TRBD1 (6 bases). The V end was cut by 2 bases, the J end by 3 bases, with 8 bases between. The CDR3 consists of 14 residues. Germline-derived CDR1 and CDR2 are SGHAT and FQDESV (reference sequence).

The chain links TRBV28 to TRBJ2-1, with 8 nucleotides matching TRBD1. V lost 6 bases, J lost 3 bases, and 7 bases stayed unmatched. The germline V gene encodes CDR1 MDHEN and CDR2 SYDVKM. This CDR3 is 15 amino acids long. This chain's CDR3 is CASRAGTGIYNEQFF. The CDR3 DNA follows: TGTGCCAGCAGGGCCGGGACAGGCATCTACAATGAGCAGTTCTTC.

V usage is TRBV19 and J usage is TRBJ1-2; 9 nucleotides agree with TRBD1. The germline V gene encodes CDR1 LNHDA and CDR2 SQIVND (reference sequence). CDR3 length equals 14 residues. After removal of 4 bases from V and 4 bases from J, the junction contained 4 bases not matched to a gene. The CDR3: CASSSTGGRYGYTF. CDR3 DNA: TGTGCCAGTAGTAGCACAGGGGGCCGCTATGGCTACACCTTC.

The V call is TRBV6-4, the J call TRBJ2-1; 7 nucleotides agree with TRBD1. This CDR3 comprises 15 residues. Germline values: CDR1 MRHNA, CDR2 SNTAGT. The ends lost 4 bases at V and 1 base at J; junction bases unmatched: 4. CDR3 amino acids: CASSAGTASYNEQFF. CDR3 bases: TGTGCCAGCAGTGCCGGGACAGCTTCCTACAATGAGCAGTTCTTC.

This chain connects TRBV6-5 to TRBJ1-1; no reliable D call. The CDR3 runs to 14 residues. Germline V CDR1 and CDR2: MNHEY, SVGAGI. V lost 1 base to trimming and J lost 4 bases, with 10 bases between them. The CDR3 is CASSYFRGGTEAFF. The CDR3 region has the DNA TGTGCCAGCAGTTACTTCCGGGGAGGCACTGAAGCTTTCTTT.

V and J are TRBV10-3 and TRBJ1-1, with 7 bases aligning to TRBD1. The CDR3 spans 13 residues. J lost 0 bases, V lost 9 bases, and 4 bases had no gene match. Germline values: CDR1 ENHRY, CDR2 SYGVKD. The CDR3 sequence: CAISTGVNTEAFF. The CDR3 nucleotides read TGTGCCATATCTACAGGGGTGAACACTGAAGCTTTCTTT.

The J gene is TRBJ1-2, the V gene TRBV25-1; TRBD1 matches 10 bases. After removal of 8 bases from V and 8 bases from J, the junction contained 8 bases not matched to a gene. The CDR3 covers 13 residues. Germline V CDR1 and CDR2: MGHDK, SYGVNS. CDR3 in amino acids: CASEPGQGFGYTF. The CDR3 coding sequence is TGTGCCAGCGAGCCGGGACAGGGGTTCGGCTACACCTTC.

The chain recombines TRBV7-9 with TRBJ2-7, with D unclear. V dropped 5 bases and J dropped 0 bases, with 11 bases sitting between them. Looked up from germline, CDR1 is SEHNR and CDR2 is FQNEAQ (reference sequence). The CDR3 contains 14 residues. The chain's CDR3 is CASSPQEASYEQYF. DNA of the CDR3: TGTGCCAGCAGCCCCCAAGAGGCCTCCTACGAGCAGTACTTC. Full variable domain (outside the CDR3, taken from reference TRBV7-9 and TRBJ2-7): DTGVSQNPRHKITKRGQNVTFRCDPISEHNRLYWYRQTLGQGPEFLTYFQNEAQLEKSRLLSDRFSAERPKGSFSTLEIQRTEQGDSAMYLCASSPQEASYEQYFGPGTRLTVT.

This clone was seen a handful of times. V is TRBV27 and J is TRBJ1-6, with D unclear. Trimming removed 6 bases from V and 14 bases from J, with 17 bases in between. There are 13 residues in the CDR3. CDR1 MNHEY and CDR2 SMNVEV come from the germline V gene (reference sequence). The CDR3 coding sequence is TGTGCCAGCAGGGGCCTATCAATAGAGACCCTCCACTTT. This sequence encodes CASRGLSIETLHF.

This rearrangement joins TRBV7-2 to TRBJ1-5; possibly TRBD1 for D (5 bases). This CDR3 comprises 17 residues. Trimming shortened V by 4 bases and J by 0 bases, and 16 bases separated the two germline ends. Per germline, CDR1 SGHTA and CDR2 FQGNSA. CDR3 DNA: TGTGCCAGCAGCTCCGCCCAGGGATCCTATAGCAATCAGCCCCAGCATTTT. Translating gives CASSSAQGSYSNQPQHF.

The J gene is TRBJ2-7, the V gene TRBV2; tentatively, D is TRBD2 (6 bases). This CDR3 contains 15 residues. Germline CDR1 and CDR2: SNHLY and FYNNEI. V lost 2 bases and J 4 bases, leaving 15 bases between the germline ends. Here the CDR3 reads CASSEKGRDSYEQYF. DNA of the CDR3: TGTGCCAGCAGTGAAAAGGGCAGGGACTCGTACGAGCAGTACTTC.